Presented here are 19 T cell receptor beta chains from one specimen sequenced in a study of T cells after posttransplantation cyclophosphamide listed by TCRdb under 2016. This specimen's treatment or condition label, per the study, means: high-dose cyclophosphamide on days +3 and +4 as single-agent GVHD prophylaxis. Busulfan and fludarabine conditioning, a related or unrelated marrow graft, and cyclophosphamide on days +3 and +4 were given to PTCy patients. Preparation of the library involved the immunoSEQ multiplex PCR assay. Sourced from immuneACCESS, this table was stored by TCRdb with only in-frame sequences that have V and J called. A share of the clones is absent; for the studies checked, an unresolved V gene accounts for under half, and the remainder has no known explanation. This sample has 35,000 to 40,000 clones in its table, and around 80% of those were observed once. The ten top clones hold about 8% of the sample.

The sequencing here drew on CD4+ T cells sorted from blood, taken roughly 250 weeks after a stem cell transplant with posttransplant cyclophosphamide. The receptor source for this set is a female patient in her thirties or forties who received an allogeneic stem cell transplant from a related donor, was CMV-positive, and had no GVHD. In patients who had a transplant, some T cells may come from the graft donor.

A few counts support this clone. This chain uses TRBV19 with TRBJ2-7; D is perhaps TRBD1 (7 bases). This CDR3 comprises 13 residues. V was clipped by 5 bases and J by 7 bases, with 15 bases between them. CDR1 is LNHDA and CDR2 is SQIVND in the germline V gene (reference sequence). The CDR3 nucleotides are TGTGCCAGTAGTTCAGGGGGGACGCGGGAGCAGTACTTC. Translation gives CASSSGGTREQYF.

In this sample, this clone turned up once. J is TRBJ2-3 and V is TRBV7-9, with D possibly being TRBD1 (6 bases). V lost 2 bases, J lost 4 bases, and 16 bases lay in between. This CDR3 region has 16 residues. CDR1 and CDR2 from the germline V gene are SEHNR and FQNEAQ (reference sequence). CDR3 in amino acids: CASSLNSGAVADTQYF. In nucleotides, the CDR3 is TGTGCCAGCAGCTTAAATTCAGGGGCAGTTGCAGATACGCAGTATTTT. The whole variable domain, filled in from reference TRBV7-9 and TRBJ2-3, reads DTGVSQNPRHKITKRGQNVTFRCDPISEHNRLYWYRQTLGQGPEFLTYFQNEAQLEKSRLLSDRFSAERPKGSFSTLEIQRTEQGDSAMYLCASSLNSGAVADTQYFGPGTRLTVL.

This chain joins TRBV25-1 and TRBJ1-2; a possible D gene is TRBD1 (6 bases). V lost 2 bases and J lost 2, with 9 bases in between. Germline CDR1 is MGHDK and CDR2 is SYGVNS. The CDR3 is 14 amino acids. CDR3 DNA: TGTGCCAGCAGTGAAGGACAGAGGAACTATGGCTACACCTTC. Encoded protein: CASSEGQRNYGYTF.

The chain combines TRBV19 with TRBJ2-3, with D unresolved. Germline CDR1 is LNHDA and CDR2 is SQIVND (reference sequence). The length of the CDR3 is 16 residues. V lost 5 bases and J 0 bases, leaving 15 bases between the germline ends. The CDR3 loop is CASSFTVSTSTDTQYF. The CDR3 DNA reads as TGTGCCAGTAGTTTTACGGTATCTACTAGCACAGATACGCAGTATTTT.

This rearrangement joins TRBV7-2 to TRBJ1-6, with 9 bases identical to TRBD1. Germline V gene lookup returns CDR1 SGHTA and CDR2 FQGNSA. CDR3 length: 14 amino acids. V trimming: 4 bases; J trimming: 7 bases; junction bases outside the gene matches: 2. The CDR3 loop reads CASSSGTGNSPLHF. DNA of the CDR3: TGTGCCAGCAGCTCCGGGACAGGGAATTCACCCCTCCACTTT.

The chain couples TRBV25-1 to TRBJ2-3; D possibly corresponds to TRBD1 (5 bases). V was shortened by 0 bases and J by 1 base, with 17 bases between the two germline ends. The germline gives CDR1 MGHDK, CDR2 SYGVNS. The CDR3 is 18 amino acids. The CDR3 region has the DNA TGTGCCAGCAGTGAATATTCCCAGGGCTTAGGTGGCACAGATACGCAGTATTTT. Translated: CASSEYSQGLGGTDTQYF.

The V and J genes are TRBV10-3 and TRBJ2-4; D might be TRBD2 (6 bases). Germline-derived CDR1 and CDR2 are ENHRY and SYGVKD. Trimming removed 0 bases from V and 0 bases from J, with 9 bases in between. The CDR3 totals 16 residues. The CDR3 bases are TGTGCCATCAGTGAGTCCGGGGGACTAGCCAAAAACATTCAGTACTTC. Its protein product is CAISESGGLAKNIQYF.

In this sample, this clone turned up once. The rearrangement links TRBV28 to TRBJ2-1; 8 bases line up with TRBD1. The CDR3 length is 15 residues. After removal of 5 bases from V and 5 bases from J, the junction contained 8 bases not matched to a gene. The V gene's germline CDR1 is MDHEN and CDR2 SYDVKM. CDR3 in amino acids: CASSIIRGLNNEQFF. The CDR3 coding sequence is TGTGCCAGCAGTATAATCAGGGGGCTCAACAATGAGCAGTTCTTC.

The chain recombines TRBV5-1 with TRBJ2-1, with TRBD2 matching 8 bases. Germline CDR1 reads SGHRS; CDR2 reads YFSETQ. CDR3 length: 16 amino acids. V lost 4 bases to trimming and J lost 0 bases; unmatched junction nucleotides: 6. CDR3 in DNA: TGCGCCAGCAGCCTCGTTAGCGGGGTCTCCTACAATGAGCAGTTCTTC. Amino acid sequence: CASSLVSGVSYNEQFF.

The J gene is TRBJ2-1, the V gene TRBV5-1; 9 nucleotides match TRBD1. Germline V gene lookup returns CDR1 SGHRS and CDR2 YFSETQ. The trim removed 0 bases at V and 1 base at J, leaving 2 bases unmatched. This CDR3 region has 16 residues. The CDR3 nucleotides are TGCGCCAGCAGCTTGGCCGGACAGGGGTCCTACAATGAGCAGTTCTTC. The encoded protein is CASSLAGQGSYNEQFF.

This clone was observed a single time. Other DNA sequences within the sample encode an identical CDR3. The rearrangement links TRBV5-1 to TRBJ2-5; D remains unclear. Germline V lookup: CDR1 SGHRS, CDR2 YFSETQ. V lost 4 bases and J 1 base, leaving 8 bases between the germline ends. The CDR3 covers 13 residues. The CDR3 loop reads CASSLTPQETQYF. The DNA of the CDR3 is TGCGCCAGCAGCCTAACGCCCCAAGAGACCCAGTACTTC.

The chain couples TRBV18 to TRBJ1-1; 9 bases line up with TRBD1. The CDR3 is 15 residues long. Trimming took 3 bases from V and 2 from J; bases not matched to a gene: 4. Per germline, CDR1 KGHSH and CDR2 LQKENI. In DNA form, the CDR3 reads TGTGCCAGCTCACCTCGAACAGGGGGCAACACTGAAGCTTTCTTT. Its translation: CASSPRTGGNTEAFF.

The rearrangement uses TRBV5-1 and TRBJ1-2, with 8 bases identical to TRBD1. The length of the CDR3 is 13 residues. Germline assignment: CDR1 SGHRS and CDR2 YFSETQ. V was clipped by 4 bases and J by 6 bases; unmatched bases: 5. The CDR3 DNA follows: TGCGCCAGCAGCAGGACAGGGCTCCATGGCTACACCTTC. As protein: CASSRTGLHGYTF. Using reference TRBV5-1 and TRBJ1-2 for the parts outside the CDR3, the full variable domain is KAGVTQTPRYLIKTRGQQVTLSCSPISGHRSVSWYQQTPGQGLQFLFEYFSETQRNKGNFPGRFSGRQFSNSRSEMNVSTLELGDSALYLCASSRTGLHGYTFGSGTRLTVV.

This chain links TRBV18 with TRBJ2-5; no reliable D call. CDR3 length: 13 residues. Germline lookup yields CDR1 KGHSH and CDR2 LQKENI. Trimming stripped 0 bases from V and 5 bases from J, with 7 bases between. DNA of the CDR3: TGTGCCAGCTCACCACCAAACCGGGAGACCCAGTACTTC. The encoded protein is CASSPPNRETQYF. Full variable domain (remainder filled in from reference TRBV18 and TRBJ2-5): NAGVMQNPRHLVRRRGQEARLRCSPMKGHSHVYWYRQLPEEGLKFMVYLQKENIIDESGMPKERFSAEFPKEGPSILRIQQVVRGDSAAYFCASSPPNRETQYFGPGTRLLVL.

Only one count was recorded for this clone. The gene calls are TRBV2 and TRBJ2-7, with 8 bases matching TRBD1. With V trimmed by 4 bases and J by 1 base, 3 bases remained unmatched. Per germline, CDR1 SNHLY and CDR2 FYNNEI. This CDR3 contains 14 residues. CDR3 DNA: TGTGCCAGCAGTGCGGACAGGGTATCCTACGAGCAGTACTTC. It yields the protein CASSADRVSYEQYF.

The chain employs TRBV7-8 and TRBJ2-1; D unclear. The CDR3 has 13 amino acids. Trimming took off 2 bases at V and 6 bases at J, with 8 bases between the two ends. The V gene's germline CDR1 is SGHVS and CDR2 FQNEAQ. The CDR3 DNA is TGTGCCAGCAGCTTACGCAGAGGCAATGAGCAGTTCTTC. Protein product: CASSLRRGNEQFF.

In nucleotides, the CDR3 is TGCGCCAGCACCCCTACCGGGACAGGGAACTATGGCTACACCTTC. Encoded protein: CASTPTGTGNYGYTF. The V gene is TRBV5-1, the J gene TRBJ1-2, with TRBD1 identical over 9 bases. The CDR3 is 15 amino acids. V shed 6 bases and J 2 bases; nucleotides not matched to a gene: 8. Germline V gene sequence: CDR1 SGHRS, CDR2 YFSETQ.

The V gene is TRBV7-2, the J gene TRBJ1-5; 7 positions agree with TRBD1. The CDR3 is 15 amino acids. Germline V lookup: CDR1 SGHTA, CDR2 FQGNSA. Trimming at V came to 2 bases and at J to 5 bases, leaving 6 bases not matched to a gene. The CDR3 protein is CASSLSGQAHQPQHF. CDR3 nucleotide sequence: TGTGCCAGCAGCTTAAGTGGACAGGCCCATCAGCCCCAGCATTTT.

This clone was seen more than once but under ten times. V gene TRBV6-6 combines with J gene TRBJ1-2, with no clear D. Germline loops: CDR1 MNHNY, CDR2 SVGAGI (reference sequence). The CDR3 sequence is 14 residues long. The V and J ends lost 7 bases and 1 base respectively, with 13 bases between them. For the CDR3, the DNA is TGTGCCAGCACTACGTCCGGGAGTAACTATGGCTACACCTTC. Translation gives CASTTSGSNYGYTF.